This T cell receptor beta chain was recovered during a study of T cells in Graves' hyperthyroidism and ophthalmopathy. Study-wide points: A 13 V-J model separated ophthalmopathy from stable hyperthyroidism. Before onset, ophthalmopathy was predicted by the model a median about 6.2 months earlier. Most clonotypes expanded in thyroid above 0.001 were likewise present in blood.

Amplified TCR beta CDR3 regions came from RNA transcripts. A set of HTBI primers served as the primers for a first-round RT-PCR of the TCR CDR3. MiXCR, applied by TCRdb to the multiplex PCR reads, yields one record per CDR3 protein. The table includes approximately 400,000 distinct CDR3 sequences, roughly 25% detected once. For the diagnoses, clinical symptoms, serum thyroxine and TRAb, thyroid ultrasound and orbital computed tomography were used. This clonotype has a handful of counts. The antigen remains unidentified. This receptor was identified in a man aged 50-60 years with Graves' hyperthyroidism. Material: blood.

The CDR3 DNA is TGTGCCAGCAGCCCCGCTAGCGGGATATGGTCTAATGAGCAGTTCTTC. Residues: CASSPASGIWSNEQFF. The V gene is TRBV14, the J gene TRBJ2-1; 9 bases line up with TRBD2. The J segment lost 7 bases and the V segment lost 4 bases, leaving 11 bases of the junction unmatched. Germline-derived CDR1 and CDR2 are SGHDN and FVKESK. The length of the CDR3 is 16 residues.